This is a list of T cell receptor beta chains from one sample in a study of blood T cell repertoires in COVID-19. Clones were sequenced by immunoSEQ multiplex PCR, and TCRdb holds only the in-frame ones, with some missing. The sample shows around 270,000 clones, roughly 84% of them seen only once. The sample consisted of peripheral blood. These receptors were obtained from a woman between 35 and 50 years old who had recovered from COVID-19. CDR3s include the opening cysteine and the closing phenylalanine or tryptophan. A D gene is named only where the DNA matches it firmly. The size of a clone is reported for some rows only, either as once, few or many, or as a class for expanded clones.

d_gene,j_gene,abundance,v_gene,len,CDR3aa,CDR3nt
.,TRBJ2-7,.,TRBV28,15,CASSFESGRRYEQYF,TGTGCCAGCAGTTTTGAGTCAGGGCGGCGGTACGAGCAGTACTTC
TRBD1,TRBJ1-5,.,TRBV19,17,CASSVRTGRKGDQPQHF,TGTGCCAGTAGTGTACGGACAGGCAGAAAAGGAGATCAGCCCCAGCATTTT
TRBD1,TRBJ1-4,.,TRBV6-5,15,CASSYTTGGSEKLFF,TGTGCCAGCAGTTACACCACAGGGGGGAGTGAAAAACTGTTTTTT
.,TRBJ2-7,.,TRBV28,12,CASSGTYYEQYF,TGTGCCAGCAGCGGGACATACTACGAGCAGTACTTC
TRBD1,TRBJ2-5,.,TRBV5-1,14,CASSGGTGTETQYF,TGCGCCAGCAGCGGGGGGACAGGGACGGAGACCCAGTACTTC
.,TRBJ2-3,.,TRBV27,15,CASSLSLSSTDTQYF,TGTGCCAGCAGTTTATCATTATCTAGCACAGATACGCAGTATTTT
.,TRBJ2-1,.,TRBV2,13,CASSEGSYNEQFF,TGTGCCAGCAGTGAAGGTAGTTACAATGAGCAGTTCTTC
TRBD1,TRBJ1-5,.,TRBV30,14,CAWSVLQGGQPQHF,TGTGCCTGGAGTGTATTACAGGGGGGACAGCCCCAGCATTTT
TRBD1,TRBJ1-5,.,TRBV9,15,CASSPGQGGNQPQHF,TGTGCCAGCAGCCCGGGACAGGGAGGTAATCAGCCCCAGCATTTT
TRBD1,TRBJ1-5,.,TRBV18,16,CASSLGTGAINQPQHF,TGTGCCAGCTCACTGGGGACAGGGGCGATAAATCAGCCCCAGCATTTT
TRBD1,TRBJ2-1,.,TRBV5-1,15,CASSSQGVRNNEQFF,TGCGCCAGCAGCTCCCAGGGGGTAAGAAACAATGAGCAGTTCTTC
TRBD2,TRBJ2-2,few,TRBV5-1,15,CASRAGTINTGELFF,TGCGCCAGCAGGGCCGGGACTATTAACACCGGGGAGCTGTTTTTT
TRBD2,TRBJ2-7,.,TRBV11-3,17,CASTGTSGGKKAYEQYF,TGTGCCAGCACCGGGACTAGCGGGGGAAAAAAAGCCTACGAGCAGTACTTC
TRBD1,TRBJ1-6,.,TRBV13,17,CASRGTGIGLYNSPLHF,TGTGCCAGCAGAGGGACAGGGATCGGGCTCTATAATTCACCCCTCCACTTT
.,TRBJ2-7,.,TRBV19,14,CASSMAAGSYEQYF,TGTGCCAGTAGTATGGCAGCAGGTTCCTACGAGCAGTACTTC
.,TRBJ1-5,few,TRBV24-1,13,CATSAYSNQPQHF,TGTGCCACCAGTGCGTATAGCAATCAGCCCCAGCATTTT
TRBD1,TRBJ1-1,.,TRBV28,13,CASIMRGTDEAFF,TGTGCCAGCATCATGAGGGGGACAGATGAAGCTTTCTTT
TRBD1,TRBJ1-6,few,TRBV28,14,CASRSGQAPLVFHF,TGTGCCAGCAGGTCGGGACAGGCTCCGCTAGTCTTCCACTTT
TRBD1,TRBJ1-4,few,TRBV18,15,CASSLIQGPNEKLFF,TGTGCCAGCTCACTCATACAGGGGCCTAATGAAAAACTGTTTTTT
TRBD1,TRBJ1-6,few,TRBV15,14,CATSVGQLNSPLHF,TGTGCCACCAGTGTGGGACAGTTAAATTCACCCCTCCACTTT
TRBD2,TRBJ2-3,many,TRBV19,18,CASSKLAGGPSSTDTQYF,TGTGCCAGTAGTAAACTAGCGGGGGGGCCTTCTAGCACAGATACGCAGTATTTT
TRBD1,TRBJ2-3,few,TRBV5-5,16,CASSSGQGPLTDTQYF,TGTGCCAGCAGCTCCGGACAGGGCCCTCTCACAGATACGCAGTATTTT
TRBD2,TRBJ2-1,.,TRBV29-1,16,CSASGLAGGTYNEQFF,TGCAGCGCTTCAGGGCTAGCGGGGGGGACCTACAATGAGCAGTTCTTC
TRBD1,TRBJ2-2,.,TRBV5-1,15,CASSKGALNTGELFF,TGCGCCAGCAGTAAGGGGGCGTTAAACACCGGGGAGCTGTTTTTT
.,TRBJ1-2,.,TRBV6-5,13,CASRSPGVYGYTF,TGTGCCAGCAGGTCACCAGGGGTCTATGGCTACACCTTC
TRBD1,TRBJ2-7,few,TRBV18,13,CASSQGTGFNEYF,TGTGCCAGCTCACAAGGGACAGGGTTTAACGAGTACTTC
TRBD1,TRBJ1-5,.,TRBV6-5,15,CASRRQGDSNQPQHF,TGTGCCAGCAGACGACAGGGGGATAGCAATCAGCCCCAGCATTTT
.,TRBJ2-4,.,TRBV11-2,14,CASSLVQGRDIQYF,TGTGCCAGCAGCTTAGTACAGGGTAGGGACATTCAGTACTTC
.,TRBJ1-6,.,TRBV5-6,15,CASSPWTVYNSPLHF,TGTGCCAGCAGCCCCTGGACAGTCTATAATTCACCCCTCCACTTT
.,TRBJ2-7,.,TRBV3-1/TRBV3-2,17,CASSQDEIGRRSYEQYF,TGTGCCAGCAGCCAAGACGAGATCGGTCGGAGGAGTTACGAGCAGTACTTC
TRBD1,TRBJ1-5,.,TRBV18,16,CASSTTGQASNQPQHF,TGTGCCAGCTCCACTACGGGACAGGCTAGCAATCAGCCCCAGCATTTT
.,TRBJ2-7,.,TRBV19,15,CASSSEYPHSYEQYF,TGTGCCAGTAGTTCCGAGTACCCCCACTCCTACGAGCAGTACTTC
TRBD1,TRBJ1-5,.,TRBV19,17,CASSPGTGESTRQPQHF,TGTGCCAGTAGTCCCGGGACAGGGGAGTCGACAAGGCAGCCCCAGCATTTT
TRBD2,TRBJ2-3,.,TRBV3-1/TRBV3-2,14,CASSQTGTSQFLYF,TGTGCCAGCAGCCAAACCGGGACTAGCCAGTTTTTGTATTTT
TRBD1,TRBJ2-7,few,TRBV11-3,13,CASSQQGAAEQYF,TGTGCCAGCAGCCAACAGGGGGCGGCCGAGCAGTACTTC
.,TRBJ1-3,.,TRBV30,14,CAWRAGGSGNTIYF,TGTGCCTGGAGGGCGGGGGGCTCTGGAAACACCATATATTTT
.,TRBJ2-5,.,TRBV9,13,CASSVQPQGTQYF,TGTGCCAGCAGCGTCCAGCCCCAGGGAACCCAGTACTTC
TRBD2,TRBJ2-3,.,TRBV5-1,17,CASSPIGTSGGGDTQYF,TGCGCCAGCAGCCCTATAGGGACTAGCGGGGGTGGAGATACGCAGTATTTT
.,TRBJ1-2,.,TRBV9,14,CASSAWGGNYGYTF,TGTGCCAGCAGCGCCTGGGGGGGAAACTATGGCTACACCTTC
TRBD1,TRBJ2-1,.,TRBV5-1,15,CASSLGGQSGDEQFF,TGCGCCAGCAGCTTGGGGGGACAGTCGGGCGATGAGCAGTTCTTC
TRBD1,TRBJ1-4,.,TRBV7-2,14,CASSMDRGNEKLFF,TGTGCCAGCAGCATGGACAGGGGGAATGAAAAACTGTTTTTT
TRBD1,TRBJ1-5,once,TRBV6-5,14,CASSRQGSEQPQHF,TGTGCCAGCAGTAGACAGGGCTCGGAACAGCCCCAGCATTTT
.,TRBJ2-5,.,TRBV5-1,14,CASSTGGGEETQYF,TGCGCCAGCTCCACAGGGGGAGGGGAAGAGACCCAGTACTTC
TRBD1,TRBJ1-2,few,TRBV28,13,CASGNRQGYGYTF,TGTGCCAGCGGTAACAGACAGGGATATGGCTACACCTTC
.,TRBJ1-1,.,TRBV6-5,12,CASSPGPTEAFF,TGTGCCAGCAGCCCAGGCCCTACTGAAGCTTTCTTT
.,TRBJ2-7,.,TRBV15,14,CATSRGPGNYEQYF,TGTGCCACCAGCAGAGGCCCGGGTAACTACGAGCAGTACTTC
.,TRBJ1-2,once,TRBV15,16,CATSSLGAGANYGYTF,TGTGCCACCAGCAGTTTAGGGGCTGGAGCTAACTATGGCTACACCTTC
.,TRBJ2-7,.,TRBV10-3,15,CATSLGGGDSYEQYF,TGTGCCACGTCCCTAGGGGGGGGCGACTCCTACGAGCAGTACTTC